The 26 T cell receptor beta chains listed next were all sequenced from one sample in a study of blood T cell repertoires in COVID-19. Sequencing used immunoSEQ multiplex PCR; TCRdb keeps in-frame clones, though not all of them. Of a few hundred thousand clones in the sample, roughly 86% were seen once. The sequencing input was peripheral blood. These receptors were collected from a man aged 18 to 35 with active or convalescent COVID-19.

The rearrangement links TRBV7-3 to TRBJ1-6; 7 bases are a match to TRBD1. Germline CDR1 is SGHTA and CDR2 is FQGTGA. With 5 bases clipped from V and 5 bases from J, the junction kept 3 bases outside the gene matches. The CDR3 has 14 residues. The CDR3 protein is CASSRTGDNSPLHF. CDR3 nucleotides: TGTGCCAGCAGCCGAACAGGGGATAATTCACCCCTCCACTTT.

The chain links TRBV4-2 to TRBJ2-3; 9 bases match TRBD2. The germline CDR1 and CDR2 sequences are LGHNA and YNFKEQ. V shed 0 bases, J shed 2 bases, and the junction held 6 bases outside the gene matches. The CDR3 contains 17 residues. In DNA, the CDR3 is TGTGCCAGCAGCCAAGAAACGGGCGGGAGGGCCACAGATACGCAGTATTTT. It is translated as CASSQETGGRATDTQYF.

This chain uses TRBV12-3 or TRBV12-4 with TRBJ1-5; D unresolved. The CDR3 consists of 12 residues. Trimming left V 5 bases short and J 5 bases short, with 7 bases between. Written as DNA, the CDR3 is TGTGCCAGCAGTCAGATGGATCAGCCCCAGCATTTT. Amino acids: CASSQMDQPQHF.

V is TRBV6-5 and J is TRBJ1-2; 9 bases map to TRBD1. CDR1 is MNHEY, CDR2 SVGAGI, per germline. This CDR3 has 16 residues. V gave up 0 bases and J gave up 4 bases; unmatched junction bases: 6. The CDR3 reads CASSYSGTGWRYGYTF. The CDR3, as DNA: TGTGCCAGCAGTTACTCGGGGACAGGGTGGCGCTATGGCTACACCTTC.

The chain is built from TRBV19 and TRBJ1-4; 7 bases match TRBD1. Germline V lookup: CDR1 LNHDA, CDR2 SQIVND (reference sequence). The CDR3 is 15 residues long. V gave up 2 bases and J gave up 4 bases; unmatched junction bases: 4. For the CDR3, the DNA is TGTGCCAGTAGTATAATCGGGACAGTTAATGAAAAACTGTTTTTT. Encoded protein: CASSIIGTVNEKLFF.

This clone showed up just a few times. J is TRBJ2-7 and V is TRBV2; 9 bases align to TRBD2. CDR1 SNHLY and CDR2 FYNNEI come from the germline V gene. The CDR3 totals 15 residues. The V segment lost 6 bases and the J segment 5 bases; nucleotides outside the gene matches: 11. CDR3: CASRVGSGSLNEQYF. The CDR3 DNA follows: TGTGCCAGCAGGGTCGGTAGCGGGAGTCTTAACGAGCAGTACTTC.

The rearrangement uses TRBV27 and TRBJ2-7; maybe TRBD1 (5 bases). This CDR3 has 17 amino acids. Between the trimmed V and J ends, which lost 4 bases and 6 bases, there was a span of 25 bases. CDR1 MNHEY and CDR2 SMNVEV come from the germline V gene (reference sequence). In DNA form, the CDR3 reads TGTGCCAGCAGTTCTCGAGCCGTTTTTGACAACAGGCGCGAGCAGTACTTC. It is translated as CASSSRAVFDNRREQYF.

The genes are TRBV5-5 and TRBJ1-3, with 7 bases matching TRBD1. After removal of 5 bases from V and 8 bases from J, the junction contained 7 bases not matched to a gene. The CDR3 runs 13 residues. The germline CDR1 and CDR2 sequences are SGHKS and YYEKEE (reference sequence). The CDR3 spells CASREDRSDTIYF. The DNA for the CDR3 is TGTGCCAGCAGAGAGGACAGGTCTGACACCATATATTTT.

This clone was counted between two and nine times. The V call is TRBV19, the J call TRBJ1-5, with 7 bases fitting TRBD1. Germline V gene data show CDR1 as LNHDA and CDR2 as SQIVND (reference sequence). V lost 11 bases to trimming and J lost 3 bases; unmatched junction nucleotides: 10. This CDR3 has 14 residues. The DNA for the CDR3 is TGTGCCTCGACCGGGACAGACTTCAATCAGCCCCAGCATTTT. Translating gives CASTGTDFNQPQHF.

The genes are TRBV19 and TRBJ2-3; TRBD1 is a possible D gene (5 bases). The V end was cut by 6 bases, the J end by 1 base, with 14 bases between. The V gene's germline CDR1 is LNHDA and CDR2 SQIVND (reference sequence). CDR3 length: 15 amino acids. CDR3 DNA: TGTGCCAGTAGCCCCATAGTAGGGGGCACAGATACGCAGTATTTT. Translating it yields CASSPIVGGTDTQYF.

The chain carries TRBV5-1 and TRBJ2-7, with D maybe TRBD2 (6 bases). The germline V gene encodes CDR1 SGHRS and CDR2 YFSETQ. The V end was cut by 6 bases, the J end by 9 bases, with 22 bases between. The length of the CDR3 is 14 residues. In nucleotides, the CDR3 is TGCGCCAGCACCACGGGGGACGGATTACGAGGGCAGTACTTC. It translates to CASTTGDGLRGQYF.

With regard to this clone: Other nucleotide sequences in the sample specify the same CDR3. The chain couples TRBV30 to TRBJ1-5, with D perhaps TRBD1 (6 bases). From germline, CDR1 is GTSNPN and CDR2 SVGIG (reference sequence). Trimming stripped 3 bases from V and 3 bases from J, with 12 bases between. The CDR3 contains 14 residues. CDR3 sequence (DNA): TGTGCCTGGAGCAAGGACAGCTCCAATCAGCCCCAGCATTTT. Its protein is CAWSKDSSNQPQHF.

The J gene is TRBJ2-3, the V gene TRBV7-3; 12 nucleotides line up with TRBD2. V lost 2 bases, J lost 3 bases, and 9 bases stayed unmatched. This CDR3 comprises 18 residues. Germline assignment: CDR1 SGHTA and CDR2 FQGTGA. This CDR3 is CASSLYGRTSGKTDTQYF. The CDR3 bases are TGTGCCAGCAGCTTATATGGTAGGACTAGCGGGAAGACAGATACGCAGTATTTT.

The CDR3 is CASRFLPRGEAFF. The CDR3 nucleotides are TGTGCCAGTAGGTTCCTCCCTCGCGGTGAAGCTTTCTTT. J is TRBJ1-1 and V is TRBV19, with D unclear. Between the trimmed V and J ends, which lost 6 bases and 7 bases, there was a span of 15 bases. Germline CDR1 is LNHDA and CDR2 is SQIVND (reference sequence). The CDR3 sequence is 13 residues long.

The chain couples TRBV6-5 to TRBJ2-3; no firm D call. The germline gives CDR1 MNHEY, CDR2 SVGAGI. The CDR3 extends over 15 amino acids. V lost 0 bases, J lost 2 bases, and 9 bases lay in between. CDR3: CASSYSYSPTDTQYF. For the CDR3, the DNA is TGTGCCAGCAGTTACTCCTACAGTCCCACAGATACGCAGTATTTT.

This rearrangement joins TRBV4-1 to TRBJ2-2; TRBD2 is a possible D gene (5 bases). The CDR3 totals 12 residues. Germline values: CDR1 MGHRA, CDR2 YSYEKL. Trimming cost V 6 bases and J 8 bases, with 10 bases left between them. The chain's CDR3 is CASRDWVGELFF. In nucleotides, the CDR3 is TGCGCCAGCAGGGACTGGGTAGGGGAGCTGTTTTTT.

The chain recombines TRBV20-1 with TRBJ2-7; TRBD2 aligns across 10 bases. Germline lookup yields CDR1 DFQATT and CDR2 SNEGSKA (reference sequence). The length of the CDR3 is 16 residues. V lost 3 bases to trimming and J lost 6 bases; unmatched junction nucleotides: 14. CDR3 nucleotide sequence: TGCAGTGCTAGTGGACTAGCGGCGAGTTTTTTGGGCGAGCAGTACTTC. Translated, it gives CSASGLAASFLGEQYF.

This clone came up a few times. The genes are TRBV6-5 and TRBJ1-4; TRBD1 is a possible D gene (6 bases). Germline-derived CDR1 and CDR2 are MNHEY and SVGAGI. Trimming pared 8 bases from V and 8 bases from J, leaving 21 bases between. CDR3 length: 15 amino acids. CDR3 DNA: TGTGCCAGCGCCCTCGGCCCAGGGGTTGGAGAAAAACTGTTTTTT. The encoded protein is CASALGPGVGEKLFF.

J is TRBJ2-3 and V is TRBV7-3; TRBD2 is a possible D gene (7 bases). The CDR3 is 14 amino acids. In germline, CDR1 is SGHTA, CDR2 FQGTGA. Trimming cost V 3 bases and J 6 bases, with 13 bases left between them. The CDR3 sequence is CASSFGGLLDTQYF. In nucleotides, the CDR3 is TGTGCCAGCAGCTTCGGGGGGCTTCTGGATACGCAGTATTTT.

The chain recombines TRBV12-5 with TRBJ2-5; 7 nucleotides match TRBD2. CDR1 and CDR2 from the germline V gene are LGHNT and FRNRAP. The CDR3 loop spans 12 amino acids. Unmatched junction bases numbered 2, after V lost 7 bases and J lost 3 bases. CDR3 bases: TGTGCTAGTGCGGGGAGGGAAGAGACCCAGTACTTC. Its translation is CASAGREETQYF.

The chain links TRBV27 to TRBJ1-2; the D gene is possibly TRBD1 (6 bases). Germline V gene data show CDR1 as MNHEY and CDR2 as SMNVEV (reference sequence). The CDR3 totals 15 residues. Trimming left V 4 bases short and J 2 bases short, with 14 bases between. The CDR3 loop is CASSYQAQGNYGYTF. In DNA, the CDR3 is TGTGCCAGCAGTTACCAAGCTCAGGGGAACTATGGCTACACCTTC.

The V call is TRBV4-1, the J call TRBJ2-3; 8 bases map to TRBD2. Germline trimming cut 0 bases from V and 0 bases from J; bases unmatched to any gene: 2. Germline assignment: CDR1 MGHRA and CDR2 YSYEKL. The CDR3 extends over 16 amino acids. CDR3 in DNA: TGCGCCAGCAGCCAAGAACCTAGCGGGAGCACAGATACGCAGTATTTT. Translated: CASSQEPSGSTDTQYF.

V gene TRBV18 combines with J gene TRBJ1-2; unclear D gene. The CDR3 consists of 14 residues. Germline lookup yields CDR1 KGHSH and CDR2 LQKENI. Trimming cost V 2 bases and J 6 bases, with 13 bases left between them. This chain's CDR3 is CASSPINSQDGYTF. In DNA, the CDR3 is TGTGCCAGCTCACCAATAAATAGTCAGGATGGCTACACCTTC. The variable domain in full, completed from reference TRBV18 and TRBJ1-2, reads NAGVMQNPRHLVRRRGQEARLRCSPMKGHSHVYWYRQLPEEGLKFMVYLQKENIIDESGMPKERFSAEFPKEGPSILRIQQVVRGDSAAYFCASSPINSQDGYTFGSGTRLTVV.

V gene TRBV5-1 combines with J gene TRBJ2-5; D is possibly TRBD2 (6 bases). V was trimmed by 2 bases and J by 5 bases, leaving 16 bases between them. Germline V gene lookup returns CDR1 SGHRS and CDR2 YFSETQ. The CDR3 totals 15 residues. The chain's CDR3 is CASSFGAGPQETQYF. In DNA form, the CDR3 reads TGCGCCAGCAGCTTCGGTGCGGGACCCCAGGAGACCCAGTACTTC.

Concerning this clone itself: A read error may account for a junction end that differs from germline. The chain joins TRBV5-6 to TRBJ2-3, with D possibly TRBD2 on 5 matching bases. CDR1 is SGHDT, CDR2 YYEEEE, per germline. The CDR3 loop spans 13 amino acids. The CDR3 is CAGSNARVYTQYF. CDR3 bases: TGTGCCGGCAGCAACGCGCGGGTTTACACGCAGTATTTT.

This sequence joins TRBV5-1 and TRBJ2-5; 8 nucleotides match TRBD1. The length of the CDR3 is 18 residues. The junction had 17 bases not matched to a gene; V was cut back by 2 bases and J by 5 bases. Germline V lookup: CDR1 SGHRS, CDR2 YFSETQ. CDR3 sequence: CASSFPRDRSLGGETQYF. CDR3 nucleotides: TGCGCCAGCAGCTTCCCCCGGGACAGGAGCCTCGGCGGGGAGACCCAGTACTTC.